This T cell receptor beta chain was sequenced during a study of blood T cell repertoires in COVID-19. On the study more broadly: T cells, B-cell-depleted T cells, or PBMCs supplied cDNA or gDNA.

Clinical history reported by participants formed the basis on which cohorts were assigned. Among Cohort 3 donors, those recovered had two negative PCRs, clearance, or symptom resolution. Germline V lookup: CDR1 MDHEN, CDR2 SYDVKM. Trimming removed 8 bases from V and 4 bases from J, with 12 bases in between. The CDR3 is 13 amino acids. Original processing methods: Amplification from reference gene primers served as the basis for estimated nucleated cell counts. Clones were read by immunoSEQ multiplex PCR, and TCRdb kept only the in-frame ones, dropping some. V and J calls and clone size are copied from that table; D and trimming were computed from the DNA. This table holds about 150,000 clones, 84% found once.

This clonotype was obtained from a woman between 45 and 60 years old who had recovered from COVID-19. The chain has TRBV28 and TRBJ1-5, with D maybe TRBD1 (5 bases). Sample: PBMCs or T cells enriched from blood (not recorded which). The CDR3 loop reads CASVREGNQPQHF. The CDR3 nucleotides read TGTGCCAGCGTCAGGGAGGGGAATCAGCCCCAGCATTTT.